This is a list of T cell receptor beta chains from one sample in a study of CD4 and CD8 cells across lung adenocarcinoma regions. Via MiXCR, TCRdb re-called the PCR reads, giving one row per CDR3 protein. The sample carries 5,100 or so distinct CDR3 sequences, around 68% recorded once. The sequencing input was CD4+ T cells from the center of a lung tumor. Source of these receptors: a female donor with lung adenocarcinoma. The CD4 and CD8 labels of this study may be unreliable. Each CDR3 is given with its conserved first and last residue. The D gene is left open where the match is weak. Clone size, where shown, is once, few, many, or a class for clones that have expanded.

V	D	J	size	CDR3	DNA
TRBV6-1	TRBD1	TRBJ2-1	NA	CASRRTGVYNEQFF	TGTGCCAGCAGACGAACAGGGGTTTACAATGAGCAGTTCTTC
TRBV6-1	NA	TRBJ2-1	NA	CASSAGGAGGNEQFF	TGTGCCAGCAGTGCTGGGGGGGCCGGTGGCAATGAGCAGTTCTTC
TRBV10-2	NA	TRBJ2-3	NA	CASRGMCVKDTQYF	TGCGCCAGCAGGGGGATGTGCGTCAAAGACACGCAGTATTTT
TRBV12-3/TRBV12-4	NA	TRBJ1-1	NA	CASSLLEGLEAFF	TGTGCCAGCAGTTTGTTAGAGGGGCTAGAAGCTTTCTTT
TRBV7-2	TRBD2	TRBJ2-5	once	CASSLDSGRGQTQYF	TGTGCCAGCAGCTTAGATAGCGGGAGAGGGCAGACCCAGTACTTC
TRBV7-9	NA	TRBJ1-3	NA	CASSFGSGNTIYF	TGTGCCAGCAGCTTTGGCTCTGGAAACACCATATATTTT
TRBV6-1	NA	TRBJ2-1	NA	CASSEEYSTYNEQFF	TGTGCCAGCAGTGAAGAATACAGCACCTACAATGAGCAGTTCTTC
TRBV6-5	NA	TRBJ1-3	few	CASSSRGRNTIYF	TGTGCCAGCAGCTCTCGAGGGAGAAACACCATATATTTT
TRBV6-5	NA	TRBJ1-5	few	CASSYSPNQPQHF	TGTGCCAGCAGTTACTCGCCCAATCAGCCCCAGCATTTT
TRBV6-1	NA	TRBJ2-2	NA	CASSGGRGPGQRFNTGELFF	TGTGCCAGCAGCGGGGGGCGAGGACCGGGACAGAGATTTAACACCGGGGAGCTGTTTTTT
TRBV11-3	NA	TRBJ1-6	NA	CASSLGAANSPLHF	TGTGCCAGCAGTCTCGGGGCAGCGAATTCACCCCTCCACTTT
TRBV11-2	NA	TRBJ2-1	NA	CASSCDENNEQFF	TGTGCCAGCAGCTGTGACGAAAACAATGAGCAGTTCTTC
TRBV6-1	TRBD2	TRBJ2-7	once	CASTLGLLAGFAYEQYF	TGTGCCAGCACCCTAGGGTTACTAGCGGGGTTTGCCTACGAGCAGTACTTC
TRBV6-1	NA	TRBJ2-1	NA	CASRGSWGVVQFF	TGTGCCAGCAGGGGCTCGTGGGGGGTGGTGCAGTTCTTC
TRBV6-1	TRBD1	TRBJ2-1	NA	CASRAGQGISRELFF	TGTGCCAGCAGGGCCGGACAGGGGATCTCCAGGGAGCTGTTTTTC
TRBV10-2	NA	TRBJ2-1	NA	CASSESTAPGDEQFF	TGCGCCAGCAGTGAGTCAACGGCCCCTGGGGATGAGCAGTTCTTC
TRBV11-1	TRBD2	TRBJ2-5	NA	CASSLGLAGNNEQYF	TGTGCCAGCAGCTTAGGGCTAGCGGGGAACAATGAGCAGTACTTC
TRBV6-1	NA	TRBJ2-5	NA	CASSDWETQYF	TGTGCCAGCAGTGATTGGGAGACCCAGTACTTC
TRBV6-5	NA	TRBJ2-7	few	CASSYSEGAYEQYF	TGTGCCAGCAGTTATTCGGAGGGCGCCTACGAGCAGTACTTC
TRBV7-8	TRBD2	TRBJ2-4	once	CASSLDGSGSKNIQYF	TGTGCCAGCAGCTTAGATGGTAGCGGGAGTAAAAACATTCAGTACTTC
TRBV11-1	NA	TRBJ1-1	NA	CASSTDMYDTEAFF	TGTGCCAGCAGCACAGACATGTACGACACTGAAGCTTTCTTT
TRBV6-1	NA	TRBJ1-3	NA	CASSVTPESSGNTIYF	TGTGCCAGCAGCGTTACCCCCGAAAGCTCTGGAAACACCATATATTTT
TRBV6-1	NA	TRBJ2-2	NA	CASSRLGTGNTGELFF	TGTGCCAGCAGCCGCCTCGGGACGGGCAACACCGGGGAGCTGTTTTTT
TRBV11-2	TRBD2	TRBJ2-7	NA	CASSPGTSGYYEQYF	TGTGCCAGCAGCCCCGGGACTAGCGGGTACTACGAGCAGTACTTC
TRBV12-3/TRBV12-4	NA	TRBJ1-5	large	CASSLAGLNQPQHF	TGTGCCAGCAGTCTGGCAGGCCTCAATCAGCCCCAGCATTTT
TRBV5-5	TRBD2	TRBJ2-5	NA	CASRAGEELETQYF	TGTGCCAGCAGGGCGGGAGAGGAATTGGAGACCCAGTACTTC
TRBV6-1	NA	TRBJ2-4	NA	CASRKRTAAKNIQYF	TGTGCCAGCAGAAAGAGGACAGCAGCCAAAAACATTCAGTACTTC
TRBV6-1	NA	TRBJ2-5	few	CASDGFRRSKETQYF	TGTGCCAGTGACGGATTCAGAAGGTCCAAAGAGACCCAGTACTTC
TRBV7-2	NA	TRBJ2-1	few	CASSFLDTSEQFF	TGTGCCAGCAGCTTTTTAGACACATCTGAGCAGTTCTTC
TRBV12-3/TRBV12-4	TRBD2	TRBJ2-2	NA	CASTPGLGGAGELFF	TGTGCCAGCACTCCGGGACTAGGAGGTGCCGGGGAGCTGTTTTTT
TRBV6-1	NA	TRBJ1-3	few	CASSENARAGNTIYF	TGTGCCAGCAGCGAAAACGCGCGGGCTGGAAACACCATATATTTT
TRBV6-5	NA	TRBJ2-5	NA	CASSYSTWRDQYF	TGTGCCAGCAGTTACTCTACTTGGCGGGATCAGTACTTC
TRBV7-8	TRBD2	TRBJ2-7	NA	CASSSSLLAALYEQYF	TGTGCCAGCAGCTCATCCCTTCTAGCGGCCCTCTACGAGCAGTACTTC
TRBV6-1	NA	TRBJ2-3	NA	CASRGGLAGRDQETQYF	TGTGCCAGCAGGGGGGGGCTGGCTGGCCGTGACCAAGAGACCCAGTATTTT
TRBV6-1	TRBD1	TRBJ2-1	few	CASIFRGISNEQFF	TGTGCCAGCATCTTCAGGGGGATTAGTAATGAGCAGTTCTTC
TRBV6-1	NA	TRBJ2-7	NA	CASRPGLRDSLNYEQYF	TGTGCCAGCAGGCCGGGCTTGAGGGACTCATTAAATTACGAGCAGTACTTC
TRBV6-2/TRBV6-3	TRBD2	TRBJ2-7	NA	CASGLHGRAGEQYF	TGTGCCAGCGGTCTCCACGGGAGGGCCGGCGAGCAGTACTTC
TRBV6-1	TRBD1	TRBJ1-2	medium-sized	CASTSGQGAGGYTF	TGTGCCAGCACCTCGGGACAGGGGGCCGGTGGCTACACCTTC
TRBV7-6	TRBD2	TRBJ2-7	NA	CASGREGGYEQYF	TGTGCCTCGGGGCGGGAGGGAGGATACGAGCAGTACTTC
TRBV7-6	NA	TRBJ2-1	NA	CASSQTAPQILFNEQFF	TGTGCCAGCAGCCAAACGGCTCCCCAGATCCTTTTCAATGAGCAGTTCTTC
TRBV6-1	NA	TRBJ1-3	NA	CASRKTGQTGNTIYF	TGTGCCAGCAGGAAGACAGGCCAAACTGGAAACACCATATATTTT
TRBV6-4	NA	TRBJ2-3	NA	CASSDSGFAFTNTQYF	TGTGCCAGCAGTGACTCGGGGTTTGCCTTCACAAATACTCAGTACTTT
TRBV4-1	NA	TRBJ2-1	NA	CASSSVVSYYNEQFF	TGCGCCAGCAGCAGCGTCGTCTCCTACTACAATGAGCAGTTCTTC
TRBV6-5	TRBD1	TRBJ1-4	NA	CASSYSGQGEKLFF	TGTGCCAGCAGTTACTCTGGACAGGGGGAAAAACTGTTTTTT
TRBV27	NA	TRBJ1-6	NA	CASSRSTGYNSPLHF	TGTGCCAGCAGTCGTTCGACAGGCTATAATTCACCCCTCCACTTT
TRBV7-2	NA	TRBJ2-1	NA	CASSPSPHKSPSSEQFF	TGTGCCAGCAGCCCATCCCCCCATAAGTCTCCTTCAAGTGAGCAGTTCTTC
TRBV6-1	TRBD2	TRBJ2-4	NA	CASSRRAGGKDIQYF	TGTGCCAGCAGCAGGCGAGCGGGAGGCAAAGACATTCAGTACTTT
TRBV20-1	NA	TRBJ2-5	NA	CSARPRGRMWETQYF	TGCAGTGCTAGACCCCGGGGGCGAATGTGGGAGACGCAGTACTTC
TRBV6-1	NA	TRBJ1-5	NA	CASSEVRWQGTFGNQPQHF	TGTGCCAGCAGTGAAGTCAGATGGCAGGGTACTTTTGGCAATCAGCCCCAGCATTTT
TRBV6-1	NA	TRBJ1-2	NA	CASSVSSTAHYGYTF	TGTGCCAGCAGTGTATCCTCGACGGCCCACTATGGCTACACCTTC